Included here is one TCR beta chain sequence, with context. These data originate in a study of technical replicates of blood from a handful of donors. Measured with immunoSEQ multiplex PCR; TCRdb has only the in-frame clones, and not every one. The sample contains tens of thousands of clones, over 95% of which appear only once. V lost 6 bases, J lost 0 bases, and 5 bases stayed unmatched. This CDR3 contains 15 residues. The germline gives CDR1 SEHNR, CDR2 FQNEAQ (reference sequence). J is TRBJ2-3 and V is TRBV7-9; 8 positions match TRBD2. The receptor was isolated from a human donor in good health. Sequencing was performed on T cells isolated from PBMCs. Here the CDR3 reads CASSIGLASTDTQYF. DNA for the CDR3: TGTGCCAGCAGTATTGGACTAGCTAGCACAGATACGCAGTATTTT.